The clone carrying this T cell receptor (beta chain) was detected ten times or more. These data are taken from a study of human T cells and chemical hapten exposure. Trimming took 0 bases from V and 7 from J, leaving 4 bases between them. Germline-derived CDR1 and CDR2 are GTSNPN and SVGIG (reference sequence). There are 11 residues in the CDR3. Time point specified: patch test 1, 2 weeks after DPC sensitization. The treatment: therapeutic diphenylcyclopropenone sensitization with weekly scalp DPC. TCRdb itself ran the RACE reads through MiXCR, one entry per CDR3 protein. The data hold under 65,000 distinct CDR3 sequences, with around a tenth observed a single time.

The material was whole blood, obtained in connection with sensitization to the hapten diphenylcyclopropenone (DPC). The receptor was isolated from a woman between 50 and 59 years old with alopecia areata. Some clones in this sample may be carry-over from other donors' samples. This sequence joins TRBV30 and TRBJ1-5; D unclear. This CDR3 is CAWSVPQPQHF. The DNA of the CDR3 is TGTGCCTGGAGTGTACCCCAGCCCCAGCATTTT. Full variable domain (missing parts from reference TRBV30 and TRBJ1-5): SQTIHQWPATLVQPVGSPLSLECTVEGTSNPNLYWYRQAAGRGLQLLFYSVGIGQISSEVPQNLSASRPQDRQFILSSKKLLLSDSGFYLCAWSVPQPQHFGDGTRLSIL.